The present entry profiles one T cell receptor (beta chain) with its context. Its matching antigen is unknown. This specimen belongs to a study of cytomegalovirus exposure and HLA in healthy donors. CDR1 SGHDT and CDR2 YYEEEE come from the germline V gene. The CDR3 length is 12 residues. PCR employed 60 Vbeta and 13 Jbeta primers. Produced via immunoSEQ multiplex PCR; TCRdb's table is partial and in-frame only. The repertoire holds a few hundred thousand clones, with around 90% as singletons. Study observations and caveats: Apart from CMV serostatus, no immune exposure information was available.

The chain employs TRBV5-6 and TRBJ2-5; D remains unclear. The J call may be wrong; the DNA end is better matched by TRBJ2-7. Sequences were obtained from PBMCs. The source of this sequence is a girl aged 2 to 9 in good health and CMV-seronegative. The CDR3 here is CASSYYLYEQYF. CDR3 DNA: TGTGCCAGCAGTTATTATCTCTACGAGCAGTACTTC.